The entry below gives a single TCR beta chain sequence along with its context. The data derive from a study of blood T cell repertoires in COVID-19. The assay was immunoSEQ multiplex PCR, and TCRdb's table has in-frame clones only and misses some. The sample contains around 220,000 clones, approximately 90% of which appear only once. Germline V lookup: CDR1 LGHNA, CDR2 YNFKEQ. The germline V and J ends were trimmed by 6 bases and 6 bases, with 32 bases remaining between them. This CDR3 region has 20 residues. The clonotype comes from a woman aged 18 to 35 who had recovered from COVID-19. Sequencing was done on a sample of PBMCs or T cells enriched from blood (not recorded which). The V gene is TRBV4-2, the J gene TRBJ2-2; D perhaps matches TRBD2 (6 bases). The CDR3 reads CASSPKLSSASPRYAGELFF. The CDR3 nucleotides read TGTGCCAGCAGTCCGAAACTGTCTAGCGCATCCCCTAGGTACGCCGGGGAGCTGTTTTTT.